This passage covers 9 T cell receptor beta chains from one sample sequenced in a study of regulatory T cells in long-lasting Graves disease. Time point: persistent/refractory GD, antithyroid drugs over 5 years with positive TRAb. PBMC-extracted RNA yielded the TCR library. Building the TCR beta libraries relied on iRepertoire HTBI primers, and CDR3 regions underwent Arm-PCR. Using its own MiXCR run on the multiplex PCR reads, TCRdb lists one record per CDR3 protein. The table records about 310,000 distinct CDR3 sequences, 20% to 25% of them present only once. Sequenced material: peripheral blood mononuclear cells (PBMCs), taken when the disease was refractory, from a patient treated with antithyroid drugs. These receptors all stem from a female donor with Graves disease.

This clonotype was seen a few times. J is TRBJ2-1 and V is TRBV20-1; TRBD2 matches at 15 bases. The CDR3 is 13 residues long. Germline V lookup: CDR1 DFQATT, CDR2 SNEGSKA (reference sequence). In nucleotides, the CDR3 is TGCAGCGGGGGACTAGCGGGAGGAAGGGAGCAGTTCTTC. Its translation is CSGGLAGGREQFF.

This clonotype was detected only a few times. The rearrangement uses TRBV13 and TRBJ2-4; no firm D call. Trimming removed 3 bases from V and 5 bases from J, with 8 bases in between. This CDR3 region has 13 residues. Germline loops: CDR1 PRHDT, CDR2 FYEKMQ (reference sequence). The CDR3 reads CASSLGSENIQYF. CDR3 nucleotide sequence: TGTGCCAGCAGCTTGGGTAGTGAAAACATTCAGTACTTC. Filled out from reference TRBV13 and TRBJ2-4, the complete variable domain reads AAGVIQSPRHLIKEKRETATLKCYPIPRHDTVYWYQQGPGQDPQFLISFYEKMQSDKGSIPDRFSAQQFSDYHSELNMSSLELGDSALYFCASSLGSENIQYFGAGTRLSVL.

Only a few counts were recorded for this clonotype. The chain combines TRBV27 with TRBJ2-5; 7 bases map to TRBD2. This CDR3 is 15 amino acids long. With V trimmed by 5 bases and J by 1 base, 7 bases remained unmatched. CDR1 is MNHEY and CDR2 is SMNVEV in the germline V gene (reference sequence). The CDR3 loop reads CASSPRLAVQETQYF. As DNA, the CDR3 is TGTGCCAGCAGTCCTAGACTAGCTGTCCAAGAGACCCAGTACTTC.

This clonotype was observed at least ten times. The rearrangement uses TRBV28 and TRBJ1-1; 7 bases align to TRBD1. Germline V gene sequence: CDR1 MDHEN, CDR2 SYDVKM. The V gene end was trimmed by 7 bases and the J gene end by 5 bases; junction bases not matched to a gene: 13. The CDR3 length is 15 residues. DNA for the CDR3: TGTGCCAGCATTTGGGGGGACAGTGTTCGGACTGAAGCTTTCTTT. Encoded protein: CASIWGDSVRTEAFF.

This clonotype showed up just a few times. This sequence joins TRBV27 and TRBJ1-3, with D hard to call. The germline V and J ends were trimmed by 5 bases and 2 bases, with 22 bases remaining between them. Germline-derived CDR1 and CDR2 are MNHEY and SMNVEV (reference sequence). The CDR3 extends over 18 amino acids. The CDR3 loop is CASSPKQTRDSAGNTIYF. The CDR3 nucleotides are TGTGCCAGCAGTCCAAAGCAGACCCGGGATTCGGCTGGAAACACCATATATTTT.

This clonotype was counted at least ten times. CDR3 protein: CATSRTRTSGNTIYF. DNA for the CDR3: TGTGCCACCAGCAGGACAAGAACCTCTGGAAACACCATATATTTT. The chain employs TRBV15 and TRBJ1-3; no clear D. The germline V and J ends were trimmed by 3 bases and 0 bases, with 9 bases remaining between them. CDR3 length: 15 amino acids. Per the germline V gene, CDR1 is LNHNV and CDR2 is YYDKDF (reference sequence).

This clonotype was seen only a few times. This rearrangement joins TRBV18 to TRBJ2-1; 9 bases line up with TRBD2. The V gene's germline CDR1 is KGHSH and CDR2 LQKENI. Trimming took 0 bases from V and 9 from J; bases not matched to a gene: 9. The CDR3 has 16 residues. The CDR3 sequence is CASSPPTAGGPREQFF. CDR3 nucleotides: TGTGCCAGCTCACCACCGACCGCGGGAGGGCCCCGTGAGCAGTTCTTC.

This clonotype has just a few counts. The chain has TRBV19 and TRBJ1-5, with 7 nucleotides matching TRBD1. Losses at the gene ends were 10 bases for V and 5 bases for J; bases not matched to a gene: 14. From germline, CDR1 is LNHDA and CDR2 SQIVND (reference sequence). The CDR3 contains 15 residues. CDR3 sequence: CATSGAGQYYQPQHF. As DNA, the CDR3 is TGTGCCACTTCAGGAGCGGGACAGTACTATCAGCCCCAGCATTTT.

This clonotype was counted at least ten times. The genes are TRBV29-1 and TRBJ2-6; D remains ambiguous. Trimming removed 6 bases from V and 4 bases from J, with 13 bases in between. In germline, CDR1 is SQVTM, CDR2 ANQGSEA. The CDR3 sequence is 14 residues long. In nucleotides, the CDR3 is TGCAGCGTCGCCGACCTGGGAGGGGCCAACGTCCTGACTTTC. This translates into CSVADLGGANVLTF.